This T cell receptor (beta chain) was profiled in a study of blood T cell repertoires in COVID-19. Study-level background: The cDNA or gDNA used as material had been derived from T cells, B-cell-depleted T cells, or PBMCs.

This clone was detected only once. In the authors' methods: Amplification of reference gene primers provided the estimated nucleated cell counts. Some clones are missing from TCRdb's copy, which holds only in-frame ones; the method was immunoSEQ multiplex PCR. V, J and clone size derive from that table, while D and trimming were established from the DNA sequence. The sample gives under 130,000 clones, around 80% of which show up once; approximately 22% is in the top ten. Germline V CDR1 and CDR2: SQVTM, ANQGSEA. The ends were cut back, 7 bases at V and 1 base at J, with 19 bases in the middle. CDR3 length equals 15 residues.

Sequenced input: peripheral blood. V usage is TRBV29-1 and J usage is TRBJ1-1; D is perhaps TRBD1 (5 bases). The sequence was obtained from a man between 70 and 80 years old with active or convalescent COVID-19. The CDR3 coding sequence is TGCAGCGCCACCAACCCGGGGGGTTGGAACACTGAAGCTTTCTTT. It translates to CSATNPGGWNTEAFF.